Below, one T cell receptor (beta chain) is given with its context. Antigen specificity is unknown. Some clones are missing from TCRdb's copy, which holds only in-frame ones; the method was immunoSEQ multiplex PCR. The table has about 100,000 clones, over 85% seen once. Unstimulated regulatory T cells (CD4+CD25+CD127-), CD4+CD25- non-regulatory cells, CD4 and CD8 cells were FACS-sorted from thawed PBMCs. This entry comes from a study of Tregs in tolerant kidney transplant recipients. For the study at large: The nonmyeloablative bone marrow transplants came from related graft donors, with transient mixed chimerism. Study-level findings and limits: No direct test of biological reproducibility was done here. The small number of patients limits these findings pending further validation.

Source: CD4+ T cells from blood, taken before the transplant. The TCR comes from a human donor who received a combined kidney and bone marrow transplant.

In DNA form, the CDR3 reads TGCGCCAGCAGTTACCTAGCGGGATGGACAGATACGCAGTATTTT. Encoded protein: CASSYLAGWTDTQYF. The gene calls are TRBV5-1 and TRBJ2-3, with 9 bases identical to TRBD2. The germline V gene has CDR1 SGHRS and CDR2 YFSETQ. The CDR3 covers 15 residues. V gave up 5 bases and J gave up 3 bases; unmatched junction bases: 7.